The following is a T cell receptor beta chain sequence with its context. The data stem from a study of blood T cell repertoires in COVID-19. Study-level background: In each case, the material was cDNA or gDNA derived from T cells, B-cell-depleted T cells, or PBMCs.

Clones were sequenced by immunoSEQ multiplex PCR, and TCRdb holds only the in-frame ones, with some missing. Of 90,000 to 150,000 clones listed, more than 80% are singletons. Material for sequencing was peripheral blood. The TCR was taken from a man in his 70s with active or convalescent COVID-19.

The CDR3 here is CATREGLNTEAFF. In DNA, the CDR3 is TGTGCCACCAGGGAGGGCCTGAACACTGAAGCTTTCTTT. This chain joins TRBV15 and TRBJ1-1; no clear D. The CDR3 is 13 amino acids. V dropped 6 bases and J dropped 0 bases, with 8 bases sitting between them. Germline V lookup: CDR1 LNHNV, CDR2 YYDKDF (reference sequence).